In its sample, the clone carrying this TCR beta chain was seen once. The antigen is unknown. The table came from immunoSEQ multiplex PCR; TCRdb's copy has only in-frame clones and leaves some out. This table has fewer than 150,000 clones, about 88% appearing once. Pooling of second doses given at about 4 or about 12 weeks was done. This specimen belongs to a study of T cell responses to AZD1222 COVID-19 vaccine. This CDR3 contains 11 residues. From germline, CDR1 is SNHLY and CDR2 FYNNEI. V lost 7 bases and J lost 9, with 7 bases in between. Study-wide results and limits: Clonal diversity was possibly underestimated, and white British individuals and females predominated among donors. Repertoire samples came only from after the peak T cell response. Reportedly, nearly half of unique spike TCRs recognized epitopes outside B.1.351/B.1.1.7 mutations.

The chain combines TRBV2 with TRBJ1-6; D remains ambiguous. This clonotype was obtained from an adult who received the AZD1222 COVID-19 vaccine. The sample here was peripheral blood, taken 28 days after the second AZD1222 dose. The DNA of the CDR3 is TGTGCCAGCACCGGCCTTTCACCCCTCCACTTT. Amino acid sequence: CASTGLSPLHF.